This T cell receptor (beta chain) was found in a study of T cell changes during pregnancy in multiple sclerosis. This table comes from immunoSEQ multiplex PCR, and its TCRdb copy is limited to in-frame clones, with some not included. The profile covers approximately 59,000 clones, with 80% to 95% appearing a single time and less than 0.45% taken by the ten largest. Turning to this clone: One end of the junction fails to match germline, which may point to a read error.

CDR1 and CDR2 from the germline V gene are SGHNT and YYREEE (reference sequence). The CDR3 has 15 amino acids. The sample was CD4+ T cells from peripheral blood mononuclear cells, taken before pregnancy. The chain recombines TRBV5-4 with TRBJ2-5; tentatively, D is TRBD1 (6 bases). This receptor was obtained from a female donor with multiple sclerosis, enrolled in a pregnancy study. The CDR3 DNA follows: TGTGCCAGCAGCTTGATGGGACAATTACAAGAGGCCCAGTACTTC. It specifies CASSLMGQLQEAQYF.